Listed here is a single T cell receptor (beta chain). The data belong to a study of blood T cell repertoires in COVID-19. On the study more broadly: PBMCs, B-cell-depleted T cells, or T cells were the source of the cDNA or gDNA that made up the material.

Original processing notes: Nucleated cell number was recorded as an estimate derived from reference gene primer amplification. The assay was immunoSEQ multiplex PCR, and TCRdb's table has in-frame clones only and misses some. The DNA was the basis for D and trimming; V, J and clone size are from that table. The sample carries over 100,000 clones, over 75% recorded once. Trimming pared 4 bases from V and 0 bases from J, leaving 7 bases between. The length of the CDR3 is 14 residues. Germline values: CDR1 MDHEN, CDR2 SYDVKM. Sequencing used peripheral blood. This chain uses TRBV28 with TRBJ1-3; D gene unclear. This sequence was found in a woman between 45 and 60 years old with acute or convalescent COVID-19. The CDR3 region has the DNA TGTGCCAGCAGTTCCCCGTCCTCTGGAAACACCATATATTTT. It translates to CASSSPSSGNTIYF.